The following is a T cell receptor beta chain sequence with its context. What it binds is unknown. The data derive from a study of regulatory and conventional T cells in RAG deficiency. General observations from the study: Shorter CDR3s in all patient subsets; >75% Treg-Tconv overlap in Omenn. These Omenn syndrome Treg sorts may hold peripherally activated cells instead. Omenn syndrome and CID/AS patients had around 100-fold fewer unique Treg TCR beta sequences, versus approximately 9.8-fold elsewhere.

Using immunoSEQ multiplex PCR, the repertoire was profiled, and TCRdb retains in-frame clones only, with some absent. The data hold some 20,000 clones, with approximately 88% observed a single time. The sorted regulatory T cells were CD4+, CD25-high and CD127-low, with genomic DNA sequenced. The same sample was also used in a study of regulatory T cells. In that study: Primers: 52 TRBV forward and 13 TRBJ reverse. Skewed V and J usage and few unique V-J pairs marked patient repertoires, most in Tregs.

The TCR sequence derives from a human donor in good health. Sequenced sample: Tregs sorted from blood.

This chain's CDR3 is CASSTGTRNNEQFF. For the CDR3, the DNA is TGTGCCAGCAGCACGGGGACTAGAAACAATGAGCAGTTCTTC. The chain joins TRBV5-6 to TRBJ2-1; 8 bases agree with TRBD2. Germline lookup yields CDR1 SGHDT and CDR2 YYEEEE. This CDR3 contains 14 residues. The ends lost 4 bases at V and 5 bases at J; junction bases unmatched: 5.